These 17 T cell receptor beta chains came from one sample sequenced in a study of regulatory T cells in long-lasting Graves disease. The time point is: newly diagnosed GD, antithyroid drugs for less than 3 months. Scientists built the TCR library using RNA that was extracted from PBMCs. Arm-PCR of CDR3 regions with iRepertoire HTBI primers generated TCR beta libraries. MiXCR was run by TCRdb on the multiplex PCR reads, yielding one entry per CDR3 protein. The sample yields about 540,000 distinct CDR3 sequences, approximately 12% seen once. These same data were also listed under a study on T cells in Graves' hyperthyroidism and ophthalmopathy.

The sample consisted of peripheral blood mononuclear cells (PBMCs), taken at new diagnosis, from a patient treated with antithyroid drugs. The receptors originated from a man aged 30 to 39 with Graves disease.

This clonotype was detected ten times or more. The genes are TRBV6-6 and TRBJ2-3, with D maybe TRBD2 (7 bases). Trimming shortened V by 0 bases and J by 4 bases, and 11 bases separated the two germline ends. Germline V gene data show CDR1 as MNHNY and CDR2 as SVGAGI (reference sequence). This CDR3 contains 15 residues. The CDR3 sequence is CASSYSEGGSDTQYF. CDR3 nucleotide sequence: TGTGCCAGCAGTTACTCGGAGGGGGGGTCAGATACGCAGTATTTT.

This clonotype was seen many times. The V call is TRBV7-9, the J call TRBJ2-1; 11 nucleotides agree with TRBD2. This CDR3 comprises 19 residues. With V trimmed by 4 bases and J by 0 bases, 11 bases remained unmatched. Germline CDR1 is SEHNR and CDR2 is FQNEAQ (reference sequence). CDR3 amino acids: CASSSRTLAGVSSYNEQFF. CDR3 coding DNA: TGTGCCAGCAGCTCCCGAACACTAGCGGGAGTCTCCTCCTACAATGAGCAGTTCTTC. Variable domain in full (rest from reference TRBV7-9 and TRBJ2-1): DTGVSQNPRHKITKRGQNVTFRCDPISEHNRLYWYRQTLGQGPEFLTYFQNEAQLEKSRLLSDRFSAERPKGSFSTLEIQRTEQGDSAMYLCASSSRTLAGVSSYNEQFFGPGTRLTVL.

This clonotype was detected many times. The V and J genes are TRBV30 and TRBJ2-1, with a tentative D call TRBD1 (5 bases). The V gene lost 2 bases and the J gene lost 5 bases, with 7 bases spanning the gap. CDR1 is GTSNPN and CDR2 is SVGIG in the germline V gene (reference sequence). The CDR3 has 12 residues. CDR3 protein: CAWSRGNNEQFF. The CDR3 DNA reads TGTGCCTGGAGTAGGGGAAACAATGAGCAGTTCTTC.

This clonotype was recorded once. The chain recombines TRBV4-1 with TRBJ2-7; tentatively, D is TRBD1 (6 bases). The V gene's germline CDR1 is MGHRA and CDR2 YSYEKL. The CDR3 sequence is 17 residues long. Trimming took 1 base from V and 0 from J, leaving 16 bases between them. Written as DNA, the CDR3 is TGCGCCAGCAGCCAAGGGAGAGGCAGGGGTTACTCCTACGAGCAGTACTTC. Encoded protein: CASSQGRGRGYSYEQYF.

This clonotype was recorded at least ten times. This rearrangement joins TRBV15 to TRBJ1-5, with 8 bases matching TRBD1. Germline V gene data show CDR1 as LNHNV and CDR2 as YYDKDF (reference sequence). V shed 5 bases and J 6 bases; nucleotides not matched to a gene: 6. The CDR3 covers 14 residues. CDR3 amino acids: CATSETGVFQPQHF. The CDR3 coding sequence is TGTGCCACCAGCGAGACAGGGGTTTTTCAGCCCCAGCATTTT.

This clonotype was detected ten times or more. The chain combines TRBV18 with TRBJ1-1, with a tentative D call TRBD1 (6 bases). This CDR3 has 13 amino acids. Per germline, CDR1 KGHSH and CDR2 LQKENI. V dropped 8 bases and J dropped 1 base, with 11 bases sitting between them. The CDR3 DNA sequence: TGTGCCAGCAGCCCGACAGGGAACACTGAAGCTTTCTTT. Its protein is CASSPTGNTEAFF.

This clonotype was picked up many times. The gene calls are TRBV19 and TRBJ2-7; 16 bases match TRBD2. The trim removed 3 bases at V and 3 bases at J, leaving 11 bases unmatched. The germline V gene encodes CDR1 LNHDA and CDR2 SQIVND (reference sequence). CDR3 length: 19 amino acids. This CDR3 reads CASSITAGTSGRENYEQYF. DNA of the CDR3: TGTGCCAGTAGTATTACTGCCGGGACTAGCGGGAGGGAGAACTACGAGCAGTACTTC.

About this clonotype itself: The CDR3 does not close with the conserved phenylalanine or tryptophan, likely indicating a read error. This chain links TRBV9 with TRBJ2-3; no definite D call. Trimming left V 3 bases short and J 5 bases short, with 10 bases between. This CDR3 has 13 residues. Germline CDR1 SGDLS, CDR2 YYNGEE. The CDR3 reads CASSDGDGDTQYL. The CDR3 DNA reads as TGTGCCAGCAGCGATGGCGATGGAGATACGCAGTATCTT.

This clonotype was counted at least ten times. V gene TRBV27 combines with J gene TRBJ2-5, with 8 nucleotides matching TRBD1. The CDR3 has 15 residues. Germline CDR1 reads MNHEY; CDR2 reads SMNVEV (reference sequence). J lost 2 bases, V lost 0 bases, and 2 bases had no gene match. CDR3 sequence: CASSLSRDRQETQYF. In DNA form, the CDR3 reads TGTGCCAGCAGTTTATCCCGGGACAGGCAAGAGACCCAGTACTTC.

This clonotype has a handful of counts. The V gene is TRBV7-8, the J gene TRBJ2-7, with D uncertain. CDR1 is SGHVS and CDR2 is FQNEAQ in the germline V gene. The CDR3 is 15 amino acids. Trimming took 5 bases from V and 0 from J, leaving 14 bases between them. The CDR3 protein is CASSGAYSVSYEQYF. CDR3 sequence (DNA): TGTGCCAGCAGCGGCGCGTACTCTGTCTCCTACGAGCAGTACTTC.

On this clonotype itself: A single base separates this from a much larger clone, so it may be a read error. V gene TRBV7-2 combines with J gene TRBJ1-2; D uncertain. The CDR3 runs 11 residues. With 7 bases removed from V and 7 bases from J, the gap between germline ends came to 10 bases. The germline V gene encodes CDR1 SGHTA and CDR2 FQGNSA. CDR3 residues: CASTSEGGYTF. In DNA, the CDR3 is TGTGCCAGCACCTCGGAAGGTGGCTACACCTTC.

A few counts support this clonotype. A clone one base away is much larger, so this may be a read error. The CDR3 region has the DNA TGTGCCTGGAGTGCAACAGGGGGCGCCGTCGGCTACACCTTC. Translation gives CAWSATGGAVGYTF. The chain is built from TRBV30 and TRBJ1-2; the match to TRBD1 covers 9 bases. V was clipped by 1 base and J by 8 bases; unmatched bases: 8. This CDR3 has 14 residues. CDR1 and CDR2 from the germline V gene are GTSNPN and SVGIG (reference sequence). The whole variable domain, filled in from reference TRBV30 and TRBJ1-2, reads SQTIHQWPATLVQPVGSPLSLECTVEGTSNPNLYWYRQAAGRGLQLLFYSVGIGQISSEVPQNLSASRPQDRQFILSSKKLLLSDSGFYLCAWSATGGAVGYTFGSGTRLTVV.

This clonotype has at least ten counts. V and J are TRBV27 and TRBJ2-5; TRBD2 is a possible D gene (6 bases). Germline CDR1 is MNHEY and CDR2 is SMNVEV (reference sequence). Trimming removed 7 bases at V and 5 bases at J, with 17 bases between. The CDR3 covers 14 residues. The CDR3 loop is CASTPDPGVETQYF. CDR3 DNA sequence: TGTGCCAGCACCCCTGACCCGGGGGTGGAGACCCAGTACTTC.

The table lists this clonotype with many counts. The chain couples TRBV6-1 to TRBJ2-7; D is possibly TRBD2 (6 bases). CDR1 and CDR2 from the germline V gene are MNHNS and SASEGT. The CDR3 runs to 14 residues. V was trimmed by 4 bases and J by 5 bases, leaving 15 bases between them. DNA of the CDR3: TGTGCCAGCAGTGGGGGGGATGAGGTCCACGAGCAGTACTTC. This encodes CASSGGDEVHEQYF.

This clonotype was detected many times. This chain joins TRBV7-9 and TRBJ2-2; the match to TRBD1 covers 8 bases. J gave up 4 bases and V 5 bases, and 3 bases lay outside the gene matches. In germline, CDR1 is SEHNR, CDR2 FQNEAQ (reference sequence). The CDR3 extends over 14 amino acids. The DNA of the CDR3 is TGTGCCAGCAGCCACGACAGGGGCACCGGGGAGCTGTTTTTT. This translates into CASSHDRGTGELFF.

This clonotype was seen at least ten times. The rearrangement uses TRBV5-1 and TRBJ1-5; D remains ambiguous. The germline V gene has CDR1 SGHRS and CDR2 YFSETQ. The CDR3 runs to 13 residues. V lost 0 bases and J 6 bases, leaving 7 bases between the germline ends. CDR3 amino acids: CASSLGSGQPQHF. For the CDR3, the DNA is TGCGCCAGCAGCTTGGGCTCAGGTCAGCCCCAGCATTTT.

This clonotype was seen more than once but under ten times. The chain combines TRBV24-1 with TRBJ2-1; 7 nucleotides agree with TRBD2. The CDR3 is 15 amino acids. V shed 4 bases, J shed 9 bases, and the junction held 11 bases outside the gene matches. Germline CDR1 reads KGHDR; CDR2 reads SFDVKD. CDR3 in amino acids: CATSEVGGFSGEQFF. The CDR3 nucleotides are TGTGCCACCAGTGAGGTGGGAGGGTTTTCGGGTGAGCAGTTCTTC.